This T cell receptor beta chain emerged from a study of vaccination and CD4 T cells after COVID-19. Study at large: Post-COVID samples were collected a median roughly 92 days following diagnosis, spanning 35 to 161. Investigators stimulated cells with overlapping spike peptides drawn from SARS-CoV-2, HCoV-NL63, HCoV-OC43 and HCoV-229E. Study-level results: Median SARS-CoV-2-reactive clonotype numbers went from 21 to 38; this increase was not significant.

As to this clonotype: Its specificity is not known.

With the Oncomine TCR Beta short-read assay, DNA from cultured CD4+ T cells was sequenced. From the PCR reads, TCRdb called clonotypes with MiXCR, one entry per CDR3 protein. The sample lists approximately 21,000 distinct CDR3 sequences, under 70% occurring once. As for treatment: roughly ten-day PBMC culture with coronavirus spike peptide pools or control peptides (ViraFEST assay). Fresh medium (containing IL-2) replaced half the medium on days 3 and 7. V shed 5 bases, J shed 3 bases, and the junction held 7 bases outside the gene matches. The germline gives CDR1 GTSNPN, CDR2 SVGIG (reference sequence). CDR3 length: 15 residues.

The V call is TRBV30, the J call TRBJ1-5; 10 positions agree with TRBD1. Sequenced material: CD4+ T cells from blood, cultured in vitro. The clonotype originates from a human donor who had recovered from COVID-19. CDR3 in DNA: TGTGCCTGGGGTGCCGGGACAGGGGTCAATCAGCCCCAGCATTTT. This sequence encodes CAWGAGTGVNQPQHF.